A single sample is the source of the 30 T cell receptor beta chains below, sequenced in a study of regulatory T cells in long-lasting Graves disease. Building the TCR beta libraries relied on iRepertoire HTBI primers, and CDR3 regions underwent Arm-PCR. One entry per CDR3 protein results from TCRdb running MiXCR on the multiplex PCR reads. The repertoire has 400,000 to 500,000 distinct CDR3 sequences, 20% to 25% of them found once; the top ten carry approximately 6.4%. The time point was: persistent/refractory GD, antithyroid drugs over 5 years with positive TRAb. RNA extracted from PBMCs served as the sequencing template. Sequenced material: peripheral blood mononuclear cells (PBMCs), taken when the disease was refractory, from a patient treated with antithyroid drugs. Receptors originate from a female donor with Graves disease.

This sequence joins TRBV24-1 and TRBJ2-1, with unresolved D. Germline assignment: CDR1 KGHDR and CDR2 SFDVKD. The CDR3 is made up of 11 amino acids. V lost 1 base and J 9 bases, leaving 3 bases between the germline ends. CDR3 bases: TGTGCCACCAGTGATTTAAGTGAGCAGTTCTTC. This gives the protein CATSDLSEQFF.

The J gene is TRBJ1-2, the V gene TRBV4-3, with D hard to call. From germline, CDR1 is LGHNA and CDR2 YSLEER. The CDR3 totals 16 residues. V was clipped by 1 base and J by 0 bases, with 12 bases between them. This CDR3 is CASSQGILESNYGYTF. In DNA, the CDR3 is TGCGCCAGCAGCCAAGGAATTTTAGAATCTAACTATGGCTACACCTTC.

In its sample, this clonotype was seen a few times. This rearrangement joins TRBV20-1 to TRBJ1-3, with D tentatively TRBD1 (6 bases). Per the germline V gene, CDR1 is DFQATT and CDR2 is SNEGSKA (reference sequence). This CDR3 region has 15 residues. V dropped 6 bases and J dropped 2 bases, with 17 bases sitting between them. The CDR3 DNA reads as TGCAGTGCCCTAGCTGGGGGGCTCCCTGGAAACACCATATATTTT. The encoded protein is CSALAGGLPGNTIYF.

This clonotype has a count of ten or more. The V call is TRBV28, the J call TRBJ2-7; 7 nucleotides line up with TRBD1. This CDR3 contains 13 residues. The V gene's germline CDR1 is MDHEN and CDR2 SYDVKM. Trimming removed 3 bases from V and 9 bases from J; junction bases left unmatched: 8. CDR3 nucleotides: TGTGCCAGCAGTTTCCCCCAGGGGGTCGTGCAGTACTTC. This encodes CASSFPQGVVQYF.

The sample holds many counts of this clonotype. V is TRBV6-2 or TRBV6-3 and J is TRBJ2-7; D uncertain. Germline CDR1 reads MNHEY; CDR2 reads SVGEGT. CDR3 length: 15 amino acids. The V gene lost 0 bases and the J gene lost 5 bases, with 14 bases spanning the gap. Here the CDR3 reads CASSYSQVIGHEQYF. The CDR3 DNA is TGTGCCAGCAGTTACTCTCAGGTTATAGGCCACGAGCAGTACTTC.

The chain couples TRBV28 to TRBJ2-2; 7 bases are shared with TRBD2. V lost 3 bases and J lost 3; bases outside the gene matches: 1. Germline V gene lookup returns CDR1 MDHEN and CDR2 SYDVKM. The CDR3 extends over 14 amino acids. This CDR3 is CASSFAGDTGELFF. For the CDR3, the DNA is TGTGCCAGCAGTTTCGCGGGAGACACCGGGGAGCTGTTTTTT.

This clonotype was observed many times. This chain joins TRBV28 and TRBJ1-2; D unclear. The V end lost 8 bases, the J end lost 3 bases, and 10 bases lay between the germline ends. Germline loops: CDR1 MDHEN, CDR2 SYDVKM. This CDR3 has 12 amino acids. The CDR3 nucleotides are TGTGCCAGCTCCACTGTGTACTATGGCTACACCTTC. The encoded protein is CASSTVYYGYTF.

This clonotype was observed a few times. V gene TRBV30 combines with J gene TRBJ1-1, with a weak D call TRBD1 (5 bases). Germline-derived CDR1 and CDR2 are GTSNPN and SVGIG (reference sequence). The CDR3 is made up of 13 amino acids. Trimming cost V 0 bases and J 1 base, with 6 bases left between them. The CDR3, as DNA: TGTGCCTGGAGTGTACAGGAGAACACTGAAGCTTTCTTT. Translated, it gives CAWSVQENTEAFF. Using reference TRBV30 and TRBJ1-1 for the parts outside the CDR3, the full variable domain is SQTIHQWPATLVQPVGSPLSLECTVEGTSNPNLYWYRQAAGRGLQLLFYSVGIGQISSEVPQNLSASRPQDRQFILSSKKLLLSDSGFYLCAWSVQENTEAFFGQGTRLTVV.

This clonotype has ten or more counts. The gene calls are TRBV15 and TRBJ1-2, with no clear D. The CDR3 totals 12 residues. Trimming removed 0 bases from V and 7 bases from J, with 6 bases in between. Germline assignment: CDR1 LNHNV and CDR2 YYDKDF (reference sequence). The CDR3 coding sequence is TGTGCCACCAGCAGAGAGGGATTTGGCTACACCTTC. This encodes CATSREGFGYTF.

This clonotype was recorded many times. The rearrangement links TRBV12-3 or TRBV12-4 to TRBJ2-5, with 9 bases matching TRBD1. J gave up 3 bases and V 5 bases, and 4 bases lay outside the gene matches. The length of the CDR3 is 14 residues. In DNA form, the CDR3 reads TGTGCCAGCAGTCCTGGGGACAGGGAAGAGACCCAGTACTTC. Encoded protein: CASSPGDREETQYF.

On this clonotype itself: Its ends do not fully match the called genes, so a read error is possible. The V and J genes are TRBV7-7 and TRBJ2-2, with 7 bases lining up with TRBD1. The CDR3 extends over 15 amino acids. Germline CDR1 and CDR2: SSHAT and FNYEAQ (reference sequence). CDR3 loop: CASRANPTGVGELFF. CDR3 DNA sequence: TGTGCTAGCAGGGCCAATCCCACAGGGGTCGGGGAGCTGTTTTTT. Full variable domain (remainder filled in from reference TRBV7-7 and TRBJ2-2): GAGVSQSPRYKVTKRGQDVTLRCDPISSHATLYWYQQALGQGPEFLTYFNYEAQPDKSGLPSDRFSAERPEGSISTLTIQRTEQRDSAMYRCASRANPTGVGELFFGEGSRLTVL.

This clonotype was recorded many times. The chain links TRBV28 to TRBJ1-1; D unresolved. The CDR3 loop spans 16 amino acids. Germline V gene data show CDR1 as MDHEN and CDR2 as SYDVKM. Between the trimmed V and J ends, which lost 8 bases and 0 bases, there was a span of 19 bases. CDR3 region: CASGFAALSLNTEAFF. The CDR3 DNA follows: TGTGCCAGCGGATTCGCGGCTCTGAGTTTGAACACTGAAGCTTTCTTT.

This clonotype was counted between two and nine times. The chain couples TRBV18 to TRBJ1-2, with a weak D call TRBD1 (5 bases). CDR1 is KGHSH, CDR2 LQKENI, per germline. This CDR3 has 13 amino acids. V lost 3 bases and J lost 8, with 13 bases in between. CDR3 sequence reads: CASSPGPRRGYTF. CDR3 DNA: TGTGCCAGCTCACCGGGACCGCGCCGGGGCTACACCTTC.

In this sample, this clonotype turned up many times. This chain connects TRBV5-1 to TRBJ1-1; a possible D gene is TRBD1 (5 bases). V was pared by 1 base and J by 4 bases, with 11 bases between. CDR1 is SGHRS and CDR2 is YFSETQ in the germline V gene. The CDR3 runs 14 residues. Here the CDR3 DNA reads TGCGCCAGCAGCTTGAATTCAGGGCTCACTGAAGCTTTCTTT. Translating it yields CASSLNSGLTEAFF.

This clonotype occurred a few times. J is TRBJ2-2 and V is TRBV6-1, with D maybe TRBD1 (5 bases). CDR1 MNHNS and CDR2 SASEGT come from the germline V gene. The CDR3 covers 15 residues. V was trimmed by 7 bases and J by 0 bases, leaving 12 bases between them. DNA of the CDR3: TGTGCCAGCACTAAGACAGTCCCGAACACCGGGGAGCTGTTTTTT. Its translation: CASTKTVPNTGELFF.

This clonotype was observed a handful of times. The chain couples TRBV7-9 to TRBJ1-2; 7 nucleotides match TRBD1. The CDR3 consists of 14 residues. V gave up 2 bases and J gave up 8 bases; unmatched junction bases: 8. In germline, CDR1 is SEHNR, CDR2 FQNEAQ (reference sequence). The CDR3 protein is CASSLSDRVGGYTF. The CDR3 nucleotides are TGTGCCAGCAGCTTATCTGACAGGGTCGGGGGCTACACCTTC.

This clonotype was seen a few times. The chain uses TRBV9 and TRBJ1-2; 7 bases are shared with TRBD1. Germline values: CDR1 SGDLS, CDR2 YYNGEE. Trimming took 3 bases from V and 5 from J; bases not matched to a gene: 10. The CDR3 extends over 15 amino acids. DNA for the CDR3: TGTGCCAGCAGCGCGGAGGACAGGTGGGAGTATGGCTACACCTTC. Translated, it gives CASSAEDRWEYGYTF.

This chain's CDR3 is CASTNHGTNEKLFF. The CDR3 DNA is TGTGCCAGCACCAATCATGGAACTAATGAAAAACTGTTTTTT. This sequence joins TRBV12-3 or TRBV12-4 and TRBJ1-4, with unresolved D. V lost 7 bases to trimming and J lost 1 base, with 10 bases between them. This CDR3 spans 14 amino acids.

CDR3 protein: CASAGPMNTEAFF. CDR3 bases: TGTGCCAGCGCGGGACCGATGAACACTGAAGCTTTCTTT. V usage is TRBV7-9 and J usage is TRBJ1-1; possible D gene TRBD1, 5 bases. The V gene's germline CDR1 is SEHNR and CDR2 FQNEAQ (reference sequence). The CDR3 is 13 amino acids. Trimming pared 8 bases from V and 0 bases from J, leaving 10 bases between.

This clonotype was seen repeatedly, ten times or more. The V gene is TRBV7-2, the J gene TRBJ2-7, with 7 bases identical to TRBD2. This CDR3 has 15 amino acids. Trimming cost V 2 bases and J 1 base; bases outside gene matches: 5. Germline CDR1 and CDR2: SGHTA and FQGNSA. DNA of the CDR3: TGTGCCAGCAGCTTAACTAGCGCAGCTTCCTACGAGCAGTACTTC. Encoded protein: CASSLTSAASYEQYF.

This clonotype was detected ten times or more. V is TRBV28 and J is TRBJ1-5; the D is unclear. Germline V CDR1 and CDR2: MDHEN, SYDVKM. This CDR3 has 13 residues. V was cut by 4 bases and J by 3 bases, with 7 bases left in between. CDR3 in DNA: TGTGCCAGCAGTTCCAGGTACAATCAGCCCCAGCATTTT. Protein: CASSSRYNQPQHF.

This clonotype appeared many times. The genes are TRBV7-8 and TRBJ2-3, with D possibly TRBD2 on 6 matching bases. The CDR3 is 16 residues long. The germline V gene encodes CDR1 SGHVS and CDR2 FQNEAQ. Trimming took 5 bases from V and 5 from J, leaving 20 bases between them. CDR3 coding DNA: TGTGCCAGCAGCCATCGCGGAGGGCCGGCGGGAGATACGCAGTATTTT. Its translation: CASSHRGGPAGDTQYF.

This clonotype appeared a few times. CDR3 sequence (DNA): TGTGCCAGCAGGCTCAACACCCAGGGGACTGAAGCTTTCTTT. Translating gives CASRLNTQGTEAFF. The chain combines TRBV27 with TRBJ1-1, with a possible D match to TRBD1 (6 bases). Germline V gene data show CDR1 as MNHEY and CDR2 as SMNVEV (reference sequence). V was clipped by 6 bases and J by 5 bases, with 16 bases between them. This CDR3 has 14 amino acids.

This clonotype was seen many times. The chain combines TRBV10-2 with TRBJ2-5; 7 bases agree with TRBD2. The CDR3 runs to 15 residues. Germline V gives CDR1 WSHSY, CDR2 SAAADI. Germline trimming cut 6 bases from V and 2 bases from J; bases unmatched to any gene: 9. The CDR3 region is CASSDMGGIQETQYF. CDR3 in DNA: TGCGCCAGCAGCGACATGGGGGGGATACAAGAGACCCAGTACTTC.

The chain uses TRBV7-2 and TRBJ1-5, with 10 nucleotides matching TRBD1. Germline assignment: CDR1 SGHTA and CDR2 FQGNSA. J gave up 5 bases and V 4 bases, and 5 bases lay outside the gene matches. The CDR3 contains 15 residues. CDR3 protein: CASSSWDRGDQPQHF. CDR3 DNA sequence: TGTGCCAGCAGCTCCTGGGACAGGGGTGATCAGCCCCAGCATTTT.

This clonotype was detected once. This chain connects TRBV29-1 to TRBJ2-7; the match to TRBD1 covers 10 bases. This CDR3 has 13 amino acids. CDR1 is SQVTM and CDR2 is ANQGSEA in the germline V gene. With 6 bases clipped from V and 3 bases from J, the junction kept 5 bases outside the gene matches. The CDR3 protein is CSVRQGADYEQYF. CDR3 nucleotide sequence: TGCAGCGTAAGACAGGGGGCAGACTACGAGCAGTACTTC.

This clonotype occurred a few times. V gene TRBV12-3 or TRBV12-4 combines with J gene TRBJ2-5; TRBD1 aligns across 7 bases. Losses at the gene ends were 8 bases for V and 9 bases for J; bases not matched to a gene: 21. CDR3 length: 16 residues. CDR3 region: CASSPAGTVHSGAQYF. CDR3 DNA: TGTGCCAGCTCACCCGCCGGGACAGTCCATTCAGGGGCCCAGTACTTC.

This clonotype was counted ten times or more. The CDR3 DNA reads TGTGCCAGCAGTGTAGTACGACAAGAGACCCAGTACTTC. This encodes CASSVVRQETQYF. The V call is TRBV6-2 or TRBV6-3, the J call TRBJ2-5; D uncertain. This CDR3 spans 13 amino acids. Germline CDR1 reads MNHEY; CDR2 reads SVGEGT. With 5 bases removed from V and 2 bases from J, the gap between germline ends came to 9 bases.

This clonotype was picked up a small number of times. The chain uses TRBV3-1 and TRBJ1-6; D is undetermined. In germline, CDR1 is LGHDT, CDR2 YNNKEL (reference sequence). Trimming took off 0 bases at V and 6 bases at J, with 6 bases between the two ends. The CDR3 has 14 residues. The CDR3 bases are TGTGCCAGCAGCCAAGACGGTCCTAATTCACCCCTCCACTTT. Amino acid sequence: CASSQDGPNSPLHF.

The chain links TRBV3-1 to TRBJ1-1; D possibly corresponds to TRBD1 (6 bases). V lost 3 bases and J lost 11, with 13 bases in between. Germline V lookup: CDR1 LGHDT, CDR2 YNNKEL (reference sequence). The CDR3 covers 12 residues. The CDR3 protein is CASSQWGAGAFF. Here the CDR3 DNA reads TGTGCCAGCAGCCAGTGGGGGGCCGGCGCTTTCTTT.